The TCR beta chain under discussion was sequenced for a study of Ad26.COV2.S vaccination and SARS-CoV-2 variants. Study overall: Each vaccinee took Ad26.COV2.S intramuscularly, once or twice 56 days apart.

Sequenced by immunoSEQ multiplex PCR; TCRdb stores in-frame clones only, minus some. Among about 680,000 clones listed, around 89% were seen once. Specified treatment: roughly 19 received Ad26.COV2.S at low or high dose, single or two shots; roughly 5 received placebo; per-sample allocation not given. The samples date from day 63 after the first vaccine or placebo injection. As regards this clone: Its matching antigen is unknown.

The CDR3 extends over 15 amino acids. CDR1 and CDR2 from the germline V gene are SGHVS and FNYEAQ. V shed 1 base and J 3 bases; nucleotides not matched to a gene: 2. Whole-study findings and limits: Post-vaccination breadth of spike-specific CD8+ and CD4+ T cell responses was reportedly substantial.

The starting material was peripheral blood, obtained in a trial of Ad26.COV2.S vaccine versus placebo. The source of this sequence is a person between 18 and 60 years old who received the Ad26.COV2.S COVID-19 vaccine or a placebo. The chain has TRBV7-6 and TRBJ2-7; 11 bases fit TRBD2. CDR3 residues: CASSLETSGIYEQYF. CDR3 DNA: TGTGCCAGCAGCTTAGAGACTAGCGGGATCTACGAGCAGTACTTC.